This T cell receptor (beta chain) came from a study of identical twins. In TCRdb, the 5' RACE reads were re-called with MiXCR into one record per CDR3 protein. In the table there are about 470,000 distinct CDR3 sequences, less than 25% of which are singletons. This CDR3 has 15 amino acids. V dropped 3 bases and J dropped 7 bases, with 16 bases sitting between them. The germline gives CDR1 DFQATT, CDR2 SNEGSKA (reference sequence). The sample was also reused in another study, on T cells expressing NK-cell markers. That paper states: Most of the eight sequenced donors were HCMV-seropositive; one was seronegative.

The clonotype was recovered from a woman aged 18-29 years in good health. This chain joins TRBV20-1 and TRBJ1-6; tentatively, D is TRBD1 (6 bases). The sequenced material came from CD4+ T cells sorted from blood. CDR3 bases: TGCAGTGCTAGGGGGGGGGCGCCGGGCAATTCACCCCTCCACTTT. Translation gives CSARGGAPGNSPLHF.